This is a list of T cell receptor beta chains from one sample in a study of ipilimumab plus nivolumab after autologous stem cell transplantation. Sequencing used immunoSEQ multiplex PCR; TCRdb keeps in-frame clones, though not all of them. The sample carries more than 20,000 clones, more than 60% recorded once. The material sequenced was PBMCs, taken in a trial of ipilimumab plus nivolumab as post-transplant consolidation. Receptor source: a male donor with diffuse large B-cell lymphoma. CDR3s include the opening cysteine and the closing phenylalanine or tryptophan. The D gene is left open where the match is weak. For some rows the clone size is stated as once, few or many, or as a class when expanded; others skip it.

TRBJ1-2 | - | - | TRBV29-1 | TGCAGCGTTGATTTAGGGCAGACCTACACCTTC | CSVDLGQTYTF
TRBJ1-5 | - | TRBD1 | TRBV19 | TGTGCCAGTAAGACAGGGAATCAGCCCCAGCATTTT | CASKTGNQPQHF
TRBJ2-5 | once | - | TRBV4-3 | TGCGCCAGCAGCCAAGATTCAATAGTGGGCGGGACGGCGGCGACCCAGTACTTC | CASSQDSIVGGTAATQYF
TRBJ2-7 | - | TRBD1 | TRBV4-1 | TGCGCCAGCAGCCAAGACGGGACAGGGTCTTACGAGCAGTACTTC | CASSQDGTGSYEQYF
TRBJ1-6 | - | TRBD1 | TRBV30 | TGTGCCTGGGTTCACCGGGACAGGGTAGAACCCCTCCACTTT | CAWVHRDRVEPLHF
TRBJ1-3 | - | - | TRBV30 | TGTGCCTGGGACAGCCAAGCGGCTGGAAACACCATATATTTT | CAWDSQAAGNTIYF
TRBJ2-5 | once | - | TRBV13 | TGTGCCAGCAGCTTAGCCATGACGGGGGAACGAGAGACCCAGTACTTC | CASSLAMTGERETQYF
TRBJ1-5 | - | - | TRBV27 | TGTGCCAGCCACAAACAGGGAACCAATAGCAATCAGCCCCAGCATTTT | CASHKQGTNSNQPQHF
TRBJ1-6 | few | - | TRBV6-5 | TGTGCCAGCAGTAACCCTGTGGGGGGCAGGTCGCCCCTCCACTTT | CASSNPVGGRSPLHF
TRBJ1-5 | few | - | TRBV4-3 | TGCGCCAGCAGCCACGAAGGGGATCAGCCCCAGCATTTT | CASSHEGDQPQHF
TRBJ1-1 | - | - | TRBV7-8 | TGTGCCAGCAGCTTGAGCAGGAACACTGAAGCTTTCTTT | CASSLSRNTEAFF
TRBJ1-2 | - | - | TRBV19 | TGTGCCACCCAAAAAGGGCTGGACAACTATGGCTACACCTTC | CATQKGLDNYGYTF
TRBJ2-5 | - | TRBD2 | TRBV9 | TGTGCCAGCAGCGTAGATGGAGCGGGGGGACACACGGAGACCCAGTACTTC | CASSVDGAGGHTETQYF
TRBJ2-2 | - | TRBD2 | TRBV27 | TGTGCCAGCAGTTTAGAGCGTGGCGGGGGGAACACCGGGGAGCTGTTTTTT | CASSLERGGGNTGELFF
TRBJ2-1 | - | TRBD2 | TRBV9 | TGTGCCAGCAGCCGGGGGACTAGCTCTAGCTCCTACAATGAGCAGTTCTTC | CASSRGTSSSSYNEQFF
TRBJ2-3 | once | TRBD2 | TRBV7-3 | TGTGCCAGCAGCCGAGCGGGGGGCACAGATACGCAGTATTTT | CASSRAGGTDTQYF
TRBJ1-6 | - | - | TRBV15 | TGTGCCACCAGAAAGGGGGGCCAGGGAGGATCACCCCTCCACTTT | CATRKGGQGGSPLHF
TRBJ2-7 | few | TRBD2 | TRBV27 | TGTGCCAGCAGCCCTAGCGGGGGCAGCGAGCAGTACTTC | CASSPSGGSEQYF
TRBJ2-3 | few | - | TRBV27 | TGTGCCAGCACCGCGGGACGTATCACAGATACGCAGTATTTT | CASTAGRITDTQYF
TRBJ2-2 | - | - | TRBV7-3 | TGTGCCAGCAGCTTAAACCGAAACACCGGGGAGCTGTTTTTT | CASSLNRNTGELFF
TRBJ1-2 | - | - | TRBV6-5 | TGTGCCAGCAGGTCCCGGGGCACGGCGGGGGATGGCTACACCTTC | CASRSRGTAGDGYTF
TRBJ2-7 | - | - | TRBV4-3 | TGCGCCAGCAGCCAAGAGAGGGGACCCCATTACGAGCAGTACTTC | CASSQERGPHYEQYF
TRBJ2-7 | - | - | TRBV7-9 | TGTGCCACCGGAGAGGGGATCCGAGGGTCGCACTCCTACGAGCAGTACTTC | CATGEGIRGSHSYEQYF
TRBJ2-1 | - | - | TRBV27 | TGTGCCAGCATTGGAGGGATCCTCTCCTACAATGAGCAGTTCTTC | CASIGGILSYNEQFF
TRBJ2-1 | - | - | TRBV14 | TGTGCCAGCAGCCGCCTCAGGGGTTCCCTGGGGTACAATGAGCAGTTCTTC | CASSRLRGSLGYNEQFF
TRBJ2-5 | - | - | TRBV2 | TGTGCCAGCCAGGGTGTGCGGGGAGAGACCCAGTACTTC | CASQGVRGETQYF
TRBJ2-7 | - | - | TRBV5-4 | TGTGCCAGCAGCTTGGATGGGAGGCCGTCCTACGAGCAGTACTTC | CASSLDGRPSYEQYF
TRBJ2-7 | - | TRBD1 | TRBV5-4 | TGTGCCAGCAGCTTTACAGGGGCCAGTGGGTCCCTGAACTTC | CASSFTGASGSLNF
TRBJ2-1 | - | - | TRBV10-3 | TGTGCCATCAGTGAGTCGGGGGCAGTGGCATCTGAGCAGTTCTTC | CAISESGAVASEQFF
TRBJ2-3 | - | TRBD2 | TRBV6-5 | TGTGCCAGCAGAATCCGGGACTACCCCCCCGATACGCAGTATTTT | CASRIRDYPPDTQYF
TRBJ1-1 | - | - | TRBV20-1 | TGCAGTGCTGTACGGACAGTTGAAGCTTTCTTT | CSAVRTVEAFF
TRBJ2-3 | - | TRBD2 | TRBV4-1 | TGCGCCAGCAGCCCATCTAGCGGGGGGCCCGATACGCAGTATTTT | CASSPSSGGPDTQYF
TRBJ2-7 | - | - | TRBV18 | TGTGCCAGCTCACCGGCCAGCAGGGGGGTGTACGAGCAGTACTTC | CASSPASRGVYEQYF
TRBJ2-7 | - | TRBD1 | TRBV10-2 | TGCGCCAGCAGTGCAGTTTTGGACAGGGGGAACAAACATTACGAGCAGTACTTC | CASSAVLDRGNKHYEQYF
TRBJ2-7 | - | TRBD1 | TRBV7-9 | TGTGCCAGCAGCTTAGCATTGCGGGACAGGGACGCCTACGAGCAGTACTTC | CASSLALRDRDAYEQYF
TRBJ2-7 | - | - | TRBV4-1 | TGCGCCAGCAGCCAAACCGTATTGTCGGCCTACGAGCAGTACTTC | CASSQTVLSAYEQYF
TRBJ1-6 | - | - | TRBV9 | TGTGCCAGCAGCGTTGGGGACTCCTATAATTCACCCCTCCACTTT | CASSVGDSYNSPLHF
TRBJ2-7 | - | TRBD1 | TRBV6-5 | TGTGCCAGCAGTTACGGAACAGGGGGCTCCTACGAGCAGTACTTC | CASSYGTGGSYEQYF
TRBJ1-1 | - | - | TRBV20-1 | TGCAGTGCCCGCGGCACTGAAGCTTTCTTT | CSARGTEAFF
TRBJ2-3 | - | - | TRBV4-1 | TGCGCCAGCAGCCAACCGTCCCCCACGGCGCAGTATTTT | CASSQPSPTAQYF
TRBJ2-7 | - | - | TRBV7-2 | TGTGCCAGCAGCTTAGCGGGCGAAGGGTCCTCCTACGAGCAGTACTTC | CASSLAGEGSSYEQYF
TRBJ2-1 | - | - | TRBV27 | TGTGCCAGCAGCCTAACTCAGAACGTACGACTTGCGATTGGCAATGAGCAGTTCTTC | CASSLTQNVRLAIGNEQFF
TRBJ1-6 | few | TRBD1 | TRBV9 | TGTGCCAGCAGCCCCGGGACAGGGGGCGGAAGACCCCTCCACTTT | CASSPGTGGGRPLHF
TRBJ2-1 | - | TRBD2 | TRBV6-5 | TGTGCCAGCAGCCCCCAAGCGGGGCGCAATGAGCAGTTCTTC | CASSPQAGRNEQFF
TRBJ2-2 | - | TRBD2 | TRBV5-1 | TGCGCCAGCAGCTTGCAAGCGGGGGGGAACACCGGGGAGCTGTTTTTT | CASSLQAGGNTGELFF
TRBJ1-4 | medium-sized | TRBD1 | TRBV5-1 | TGCGCCAGCAGCACACAGGGGTCTAATGAAAAACTGTTTTTT | CASSTQGSNEKLFF
TRBJ1-2 | - | - | TRBV10-3 | TGTGCCAGTACAAATCTCAGGGAATCTAACTATGGCTACACCTTC | CASTNLRESNYGYTF
TRBJ1-5 | few | - | TRBV10-3 | TGTGCCATCAGTGGGACACGAGAAAATCAGCCCCAGCATTTT | CAISGTRENQPQHF